The subject of this entry is one TCR beta chain. Its antigen is not identified. The CDR3 is 13 residues long. J gave up 4 bases and V 5 bases, and 1 base lay outside the gene matches. The sample is drawn from a study of T cell responses to AZD1222 COVID-19 vaccine. Study conclusions and caveats: In all cases, repertoires were sampled only after the peak T cell response. Researchers report vaccine-associated CD4 TCRs spanning spike, with dominance at 160-218 and 743-854. Just 5 to 7 people given AZD1222 tested seropositive at baseline. Donors were chiefly white British, with a greater number of females, and clonal diversity was perhaps underestimated.

Measured with immunoSEQ multiplex PCR; TCRdb has only the in-frame clones, and not every one. The sample lists roughly 200,000 clones, around 93% seen once, with around 1% in the top ten. The sequence was collected from an adult in good health. The source was peripheral blood, collected on day 0 of MenACWY control vaccination. J is TRBJ2-5 and V is TRBV12-3 or TRBV12-4; 10 bases line up with TRBD2. CDR3 nucleotide sequence: TGTGCCAGCAGTCGGACTAGCGGAGAGACCCAGTACTTC. It is translated as CASSRTSGETQYF.